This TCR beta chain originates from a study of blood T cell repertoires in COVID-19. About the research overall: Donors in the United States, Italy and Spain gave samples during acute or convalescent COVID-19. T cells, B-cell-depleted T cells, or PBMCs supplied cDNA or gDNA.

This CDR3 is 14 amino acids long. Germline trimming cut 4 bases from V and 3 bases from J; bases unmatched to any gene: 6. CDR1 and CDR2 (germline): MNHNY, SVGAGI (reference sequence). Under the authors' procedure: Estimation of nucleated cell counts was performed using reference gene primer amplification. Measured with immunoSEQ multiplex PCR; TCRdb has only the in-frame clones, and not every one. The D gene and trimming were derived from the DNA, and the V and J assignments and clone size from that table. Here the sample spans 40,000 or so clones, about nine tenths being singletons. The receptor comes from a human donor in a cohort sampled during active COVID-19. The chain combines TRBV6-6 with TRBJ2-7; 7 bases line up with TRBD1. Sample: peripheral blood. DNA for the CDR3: TGTGCCAGCAGTTCCGACAGGGCAGTCTACGAGCAGTACTTC. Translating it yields CASSSDRAVYEQYF.